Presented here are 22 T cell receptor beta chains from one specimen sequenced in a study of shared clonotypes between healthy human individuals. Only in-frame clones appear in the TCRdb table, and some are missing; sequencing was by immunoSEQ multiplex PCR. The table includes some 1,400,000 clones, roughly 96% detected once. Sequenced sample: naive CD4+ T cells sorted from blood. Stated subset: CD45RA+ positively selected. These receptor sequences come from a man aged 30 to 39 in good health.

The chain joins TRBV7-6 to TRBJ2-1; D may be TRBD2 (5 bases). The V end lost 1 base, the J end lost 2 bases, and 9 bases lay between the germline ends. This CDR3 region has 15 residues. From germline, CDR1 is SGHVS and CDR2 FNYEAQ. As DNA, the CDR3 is TGTGCCAGCAGCTTAGACGCCGGGGCCTACAATGAGCAGTTCTTC. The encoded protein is CASSLDAGAYNEQFF.

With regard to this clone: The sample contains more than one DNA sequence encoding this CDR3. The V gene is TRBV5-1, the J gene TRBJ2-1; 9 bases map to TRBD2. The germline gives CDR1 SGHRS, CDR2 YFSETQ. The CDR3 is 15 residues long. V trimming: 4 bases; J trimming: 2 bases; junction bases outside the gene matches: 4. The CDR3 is CASSPGLATYNEQFF. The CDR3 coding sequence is TGCGCCAGCAGCCCCGGACTAGCGACCTACAATGAGCAGTTCTTC. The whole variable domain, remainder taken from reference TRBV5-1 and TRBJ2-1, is KAGVTQTPRYLIKTRGQQVTLSCSPISGHRSVSWYQQTPGQGLQFLFEYFSETQRNKGNFPGRFSGRQFSNSRSEMNVSTLELGDSALYLCASSPGLATYNEQFFGPGTRLTVL.

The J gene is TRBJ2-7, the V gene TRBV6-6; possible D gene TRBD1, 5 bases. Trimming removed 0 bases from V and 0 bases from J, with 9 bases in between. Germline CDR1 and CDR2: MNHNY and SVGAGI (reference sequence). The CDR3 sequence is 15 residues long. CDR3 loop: CASSYSETVSYEQYF. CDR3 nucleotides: TGTGCCAGCAGTTACTCGGAGACAGTCTCCTACGAGCAGTACTTC.

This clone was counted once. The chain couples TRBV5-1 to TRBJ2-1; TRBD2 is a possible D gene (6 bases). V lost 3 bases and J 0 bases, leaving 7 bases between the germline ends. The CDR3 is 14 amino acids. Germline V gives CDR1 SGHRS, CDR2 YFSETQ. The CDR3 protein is CASSSDYSYNEQFF. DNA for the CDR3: TGCGCCAGCAGCTCGGACTACTCCTACAATGAGCAGTTCTTC.

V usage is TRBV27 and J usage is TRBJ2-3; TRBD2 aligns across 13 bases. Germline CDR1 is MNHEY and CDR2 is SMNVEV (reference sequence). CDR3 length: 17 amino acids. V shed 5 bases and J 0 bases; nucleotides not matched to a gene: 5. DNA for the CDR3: TGTGCCAGCAGTAAACTAGCGGGAGGGCCCAGCACAGATACGCAGTATTTT. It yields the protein CASSKLAGGPSTDTQYF.

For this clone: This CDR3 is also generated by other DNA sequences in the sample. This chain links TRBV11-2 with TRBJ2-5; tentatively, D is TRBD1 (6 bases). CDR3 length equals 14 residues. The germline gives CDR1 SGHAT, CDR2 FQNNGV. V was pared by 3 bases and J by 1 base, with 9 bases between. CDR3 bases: TGTGCCAGCAGCTTCCGGACAGCCCAAGAGACCCAGTACTTC. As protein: CASSFRTAQETQYF.

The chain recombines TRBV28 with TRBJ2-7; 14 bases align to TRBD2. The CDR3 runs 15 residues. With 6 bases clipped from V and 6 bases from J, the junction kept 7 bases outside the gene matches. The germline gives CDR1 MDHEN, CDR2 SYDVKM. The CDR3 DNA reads TGTGCCAGCAGCCCCGGACTAGCGGGAGGTGCCGAGCAGTACTTC. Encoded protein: CASSPGLAGGAEQYF.

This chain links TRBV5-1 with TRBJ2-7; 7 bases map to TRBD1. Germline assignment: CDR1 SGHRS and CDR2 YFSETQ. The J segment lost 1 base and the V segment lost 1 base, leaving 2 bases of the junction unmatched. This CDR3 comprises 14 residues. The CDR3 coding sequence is TGCGCCAGCAGCTTGTCCAGGGGGTCCTACGAGCAGTACTTC. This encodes CASSLSRGSYEQYF.

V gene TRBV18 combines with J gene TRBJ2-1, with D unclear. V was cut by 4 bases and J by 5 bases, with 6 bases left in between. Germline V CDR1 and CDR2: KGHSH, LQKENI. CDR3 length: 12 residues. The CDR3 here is CASSLTNNEQFF. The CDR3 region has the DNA TGTGCCAGCTCACTTACAAACAATGAGCAGTTCTTC.

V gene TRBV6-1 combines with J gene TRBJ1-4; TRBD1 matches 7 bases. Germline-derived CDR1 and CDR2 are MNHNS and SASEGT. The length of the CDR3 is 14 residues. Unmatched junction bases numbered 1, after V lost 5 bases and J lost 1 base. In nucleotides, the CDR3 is TGTGCCAGCAGTTCAGGGGGAACTAATGAAAAACTGTTTTTT. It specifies CASSSGGTNEKLFF.

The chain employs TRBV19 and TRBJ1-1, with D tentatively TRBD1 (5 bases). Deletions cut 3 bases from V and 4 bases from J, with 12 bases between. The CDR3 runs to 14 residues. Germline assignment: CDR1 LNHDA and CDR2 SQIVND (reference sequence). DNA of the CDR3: TGTGCCAGTAGTATTCTTAGGGGAGGCACTGAAGCTTTCTTT. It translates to CASSILRGGTEAFF.

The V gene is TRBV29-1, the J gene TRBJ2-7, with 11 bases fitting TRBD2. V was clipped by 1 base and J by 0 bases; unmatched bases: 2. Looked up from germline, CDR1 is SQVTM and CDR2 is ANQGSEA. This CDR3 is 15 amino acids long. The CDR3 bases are TGCAGCGTTGAAGGGACTAGCGGGTCCTCCTACGAGCAGTACTTC. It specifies CSVEGTSGSSYEQYF.

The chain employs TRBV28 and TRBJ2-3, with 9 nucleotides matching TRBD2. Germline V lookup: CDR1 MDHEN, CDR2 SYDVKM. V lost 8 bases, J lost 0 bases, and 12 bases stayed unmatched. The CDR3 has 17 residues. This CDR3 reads CASSVSGGITSTDTQYF. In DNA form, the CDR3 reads TGTGCCAGCTCGGTTAGCGGGGGAATAACTAGCACAGATACGCAGTATTTT.

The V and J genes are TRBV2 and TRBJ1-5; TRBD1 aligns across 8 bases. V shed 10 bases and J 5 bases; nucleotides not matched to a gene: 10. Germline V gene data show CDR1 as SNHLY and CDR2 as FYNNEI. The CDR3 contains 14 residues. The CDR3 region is CATRQGISYQPQHF. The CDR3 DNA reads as TGTGCCACCCGACAGGGGATTTCGTATCAGCCCCAGCATTTT. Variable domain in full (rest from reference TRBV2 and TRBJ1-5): EPEVTQTPSHQVTQMGQEVILRCVPISNHLYFYWYRQILGQKVEFLVSFYNNEISEKSEIFDDQFSVERPDGSNFTLKIRSTKLEDSAMYFCATRQGISYQPQHFGDGTRLSIL.

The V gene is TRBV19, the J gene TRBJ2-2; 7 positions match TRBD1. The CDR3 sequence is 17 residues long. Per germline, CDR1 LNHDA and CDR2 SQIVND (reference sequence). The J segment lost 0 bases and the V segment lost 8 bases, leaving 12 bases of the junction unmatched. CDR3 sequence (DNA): TGTGCCAGTGGGAAACGGGACAGACAAACGAACACCGGGGAGCTGTTTTTT. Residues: CASGKRDRQTNTGELFF.

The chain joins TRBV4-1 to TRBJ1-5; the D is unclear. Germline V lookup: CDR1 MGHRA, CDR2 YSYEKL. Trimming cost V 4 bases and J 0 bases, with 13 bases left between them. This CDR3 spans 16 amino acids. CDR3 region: CASSLRLAYSNQPQHF. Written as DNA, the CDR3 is TGCGCCAGCAGCCTCCGATTGGCTTATAGCAATCAGCCCCAGCATTTT.

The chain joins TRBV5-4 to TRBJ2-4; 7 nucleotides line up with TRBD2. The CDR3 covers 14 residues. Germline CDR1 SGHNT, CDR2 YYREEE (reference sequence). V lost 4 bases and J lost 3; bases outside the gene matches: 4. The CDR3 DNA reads TGTGCCAGCAGCGTCCGGGACTACAAAAACATTCAGTACTTC. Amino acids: CASSVRDYKNIQYF.

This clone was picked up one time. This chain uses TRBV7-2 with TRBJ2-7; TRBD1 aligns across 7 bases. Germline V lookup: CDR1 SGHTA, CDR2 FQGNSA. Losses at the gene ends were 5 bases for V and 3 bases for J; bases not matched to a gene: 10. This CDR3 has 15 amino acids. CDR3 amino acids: CASSRYRGTLYEQYF. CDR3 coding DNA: TGTGCCAGCAGCCGATACAGGGGCACGCTCTACGAGCAGTACTTC.

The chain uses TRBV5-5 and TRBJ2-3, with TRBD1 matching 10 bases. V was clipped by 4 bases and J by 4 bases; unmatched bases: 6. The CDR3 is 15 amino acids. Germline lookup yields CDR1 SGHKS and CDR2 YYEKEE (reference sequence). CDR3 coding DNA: TGTGCCAGCAGCCGCGGGACAGGGGTCGCAGATACGCAGTATTTT. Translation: CASSRGTGVADTQYF.

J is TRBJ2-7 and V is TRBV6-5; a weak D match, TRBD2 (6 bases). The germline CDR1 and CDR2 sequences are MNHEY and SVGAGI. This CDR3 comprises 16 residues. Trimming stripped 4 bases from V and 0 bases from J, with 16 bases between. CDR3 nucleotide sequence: TGTGCCAGCAGTTTGCTTGGCGGGACGGTCTCCTACGAGCAGTACTTC. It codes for CASSLLGGTVSYEQYF.

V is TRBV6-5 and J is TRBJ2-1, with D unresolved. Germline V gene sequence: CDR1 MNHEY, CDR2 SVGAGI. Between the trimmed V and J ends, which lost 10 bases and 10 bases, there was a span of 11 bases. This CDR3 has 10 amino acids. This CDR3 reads CATGLGEQFF. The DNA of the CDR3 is TGTGCCACCGGCCTGGGGGAGCAGTTCTTC.

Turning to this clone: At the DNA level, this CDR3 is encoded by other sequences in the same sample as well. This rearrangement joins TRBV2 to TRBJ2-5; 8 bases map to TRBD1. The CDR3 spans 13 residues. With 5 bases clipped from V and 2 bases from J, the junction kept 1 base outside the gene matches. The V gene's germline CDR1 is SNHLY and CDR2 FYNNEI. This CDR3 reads CASSRDRQETQYF. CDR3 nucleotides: TGTGCCAGCAGTCGGGACAGGCAAGAGACCCAGTACTTC.